This T cell receptor (beta chain) is drawn from a study of post-analysis software for immune sequencing data. About the study: The study covered relapsing-remitting, secondary progressive and progressive-relapsing courses of multiple sclerosis.

Remarks on this clonotype: The antigen remains unidentified.

Study results and caveats: Higher frequency in patients than in controls was seen for about five TRBV segments, with TRBV5-6, TRBV5-1 and TRBV20-1 among them. Significantly lower normalized Chao1 diversity was found in patients with multiple sclerosis relative to controls.

Losses at the gene ends were 5 bases for V and 5 bases for J; bases not matched to a gene: 10. CDR3 length equals 15 residues. Unique molecular identifiers were present in the TCR beta cDNA libraries. TCRdb redid the calling of the PCR reads with MiXCR, one entry per CDR3 protein. The repertoire holds approximately 570,000 distinct CDR3 sequences, with about 40% as singletons. The rearrangement uses TRBV12-3 or TRBV12-4 and TRBJ2-5; 8 nucleotides match TRBD1. Sample: blood. The TCR was taken from a girl between 5 and 17 years old with multiple sclerosis. CDR3 sequence: CASSMTQGAGETQYF. In nucleotides, the CDR3 is TGTGCCAGCAGTATGACTCAGGGGGCGGGGGAGACCCAGTACTTC.